Following are 3 T cell receptor beta chains from one sample sequenced in a study of cytomegalovirus exposure and HLA in healthy donors. The protocol was immunoSEQ multiplex PCR, while the TCRdb copy is restricted to in-frame clones and leaves out a portion. The sample has 130,000 or so clones, about 91% seen once; the top ten hold approximately 1.2%. Sequencing input: PBMCs. The source of these receptors is a woman younger than 30 in good health and CMV-seronegative.

The gene calls are TRBV6-5 and TRBJ2-2; tentative D call: TRBD1 (6 bases). The V end was cut by 2 bases, the J end by 6 bases, with 7 bases between. Germline CDR1 MNHEY, CDR2 SVGAGI. The CDR3 spans 13 residues. The CDR3 protein is CASSYEGAGELFF. The CDR3 bases are TGTGCCAGCAGTTACGAGGGGGCCGGGGAGCTGTTTTTT.

V usage is TRBV5-4 and J usage is TRBJ1-1; 11 nucleotides match TRBD1. Germline loops: CDR1 SGHNT, CDR2 YYREEE (reference sequence). CDR3 length: 15 residues. Germline trimming cut 4 bases from V and 3 bases from J; bases unmatched to any gene: 5. CDR3 amino acids: CASSSGTGGDTEAFF. DNA of the CDR3: TGTGCCAGCAGCAGCGGGACAGGGGGGGACACTGAAGCTTTCTTT.

The chain is built from TRBV2 and TRBJ2-5, with 9 nucleotides matching TRBD1. The length of the CDR3 is 15 residues. CDR1 SNHLY and CDR2 FYNNEI come from the germline V gene. V dropped 7 bases and J dropped 5; count of bases not matched to a gene: 11. The DNA of the CDR3 is TGTGCCAGCACCGGCGGGGACAGGGAGGGGGAGACCCAGTACTTC. Its translation is CASTGGDREGETQYF.